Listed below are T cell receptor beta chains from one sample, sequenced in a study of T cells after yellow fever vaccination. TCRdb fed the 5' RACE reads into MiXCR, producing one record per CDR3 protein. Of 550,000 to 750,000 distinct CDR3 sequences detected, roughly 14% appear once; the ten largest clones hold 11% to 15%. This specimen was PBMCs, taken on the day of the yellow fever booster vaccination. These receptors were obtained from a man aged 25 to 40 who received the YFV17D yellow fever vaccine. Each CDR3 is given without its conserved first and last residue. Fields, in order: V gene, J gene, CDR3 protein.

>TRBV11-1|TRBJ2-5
ASTMTALRELFQETQY
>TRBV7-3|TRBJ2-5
ASSPTRLETQY
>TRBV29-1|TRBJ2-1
STFRGRRSYNEQF
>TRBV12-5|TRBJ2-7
ASGDADGGEQY
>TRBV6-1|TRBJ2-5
ASSTLPAQAQETQY
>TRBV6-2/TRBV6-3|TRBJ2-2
ASRRQALSGELF
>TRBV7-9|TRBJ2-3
ASSYNVDTQY
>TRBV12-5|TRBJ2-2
ASGPRTRDSGELF
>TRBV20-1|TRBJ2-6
SARGTGVYGANVLT
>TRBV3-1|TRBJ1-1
PRPTPGPQRHTEAF